This T cell receptor beta chain was sequenced during a study of blood T cell repertoires in COVID-19. Study-level background: Samples taken during acute and convalescent COVID-19 were collected in the United States, Italy and Spain. PBMCs, B-cell-depleted T cells, or T cells were the source of the cDNA or gDNA that made up the material.

V shed 5 bases and J 5 bases; nucleotides not matched to a gene: 6. The germline CDR1 and CDR2 sequences are SEHNR and FQNEAQ (reference sequence). The CDR3 sequence is 15 residues long. As handled by the study authors: Amplifying reference gene primers gave estimates of nucleated cell counts. Sequencing was performed with immunoSEQ multiplex PCR; in TCRdb, only in-frame clones are kept and a portion is missing. The V and J calls and the clone size are those of that table, but D and trimming were determined from the DNA. The repertoire includes over 65,000 clones, around 87% of them detected once, and more than 10% sits in the top ten.

The sequence came from a human donor in a cohort sampled during active COVID-19. The chain combines TRBV7-9 with TRBJ1-6; 7 bases match TRBD1. Sequencing input: peripheral blood. The DNA of the CDR3 is TGTGCCAGCAGCACGGGACAGCAAAATAATTCACCCCTCCACTTT. Translation gives CASSTGQQNNSPLHF.